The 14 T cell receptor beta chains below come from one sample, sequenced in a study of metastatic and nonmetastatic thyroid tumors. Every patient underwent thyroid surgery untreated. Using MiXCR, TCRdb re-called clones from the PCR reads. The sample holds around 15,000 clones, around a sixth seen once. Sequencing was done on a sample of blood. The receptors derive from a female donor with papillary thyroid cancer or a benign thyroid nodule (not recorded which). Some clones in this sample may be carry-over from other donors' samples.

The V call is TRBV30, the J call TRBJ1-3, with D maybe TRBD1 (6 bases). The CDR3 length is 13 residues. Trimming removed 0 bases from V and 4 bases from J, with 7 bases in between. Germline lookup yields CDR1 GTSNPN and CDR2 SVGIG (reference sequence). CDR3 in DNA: TGTGCCTGGAGTGTCAGGGGAGGAAACACCATATATTTT. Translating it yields CAWSVRGGNTIYF.

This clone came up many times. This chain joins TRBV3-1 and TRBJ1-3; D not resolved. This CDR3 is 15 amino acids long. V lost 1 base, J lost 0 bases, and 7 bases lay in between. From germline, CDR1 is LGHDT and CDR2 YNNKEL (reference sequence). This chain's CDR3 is CASSQALISGNTIYF. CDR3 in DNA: TGTGCCAGCAGCCAAGCTTTGATCTCTGGAAACACCATATATTTT.

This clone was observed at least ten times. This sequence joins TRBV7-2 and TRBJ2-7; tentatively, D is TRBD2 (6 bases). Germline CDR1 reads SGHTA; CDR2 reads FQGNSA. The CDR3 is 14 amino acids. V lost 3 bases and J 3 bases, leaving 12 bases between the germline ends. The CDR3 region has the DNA TGTGCCAGCAGCTTCGCGCGCGGGATCTACGAGCAGTACTTC. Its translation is CASSFARGIYEQYF.

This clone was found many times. The CDR3 here is CASRGLAGGSSGANVLTF. In nucleotides, the CDR3 is TGTGCCAGTAGGGGACTAGCGGGAGGCAGCTCTGGGGCCAACGTCCTGACTTTC. The J gene is TRBJ2-6, the V gene TRBV19, with 15 bases identical to TRBD2. This CDR3 is 18 amino acids long. With 6 bases clipped from V and 0 bases from J, the junction kept 3 bases outside the gene matches. Germline CDR1 LNHDA, CDR2 SQIVND (reference sequence).

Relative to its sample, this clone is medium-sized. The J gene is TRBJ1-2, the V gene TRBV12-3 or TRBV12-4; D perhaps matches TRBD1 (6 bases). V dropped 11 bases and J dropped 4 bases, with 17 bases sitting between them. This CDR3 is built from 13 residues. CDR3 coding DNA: TGTGCCGGCGGTCGGGGGGGCCTCTATGGCTACACCTTC. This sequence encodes CAGGRGGLYGYTF.

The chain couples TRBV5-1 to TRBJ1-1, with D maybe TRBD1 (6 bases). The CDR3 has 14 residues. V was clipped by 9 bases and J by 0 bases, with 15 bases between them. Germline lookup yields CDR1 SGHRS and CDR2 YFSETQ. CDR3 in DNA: TGCGCCACCAAGGGGGGATCCGTGAACACTGAAGCTTTCTTT. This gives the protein CATKGGSVNTEAFF.

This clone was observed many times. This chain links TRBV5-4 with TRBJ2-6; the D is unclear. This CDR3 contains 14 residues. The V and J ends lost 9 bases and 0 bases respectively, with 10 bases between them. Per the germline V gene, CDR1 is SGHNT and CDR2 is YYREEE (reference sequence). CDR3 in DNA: TGTGCCACAAAGAGCCTCTCTGGGGCCAACGTCCTGACTTTC. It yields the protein CATKSLSGANVLTF.

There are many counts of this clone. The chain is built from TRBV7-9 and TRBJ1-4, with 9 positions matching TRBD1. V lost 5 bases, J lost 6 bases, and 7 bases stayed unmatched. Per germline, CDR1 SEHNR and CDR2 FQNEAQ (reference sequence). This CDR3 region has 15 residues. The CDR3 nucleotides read TGTGCCAGCAGCACAGGACAGGGGTTATATGAAAAACTGTTTTTT. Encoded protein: CASSTGQGLYEKLFF. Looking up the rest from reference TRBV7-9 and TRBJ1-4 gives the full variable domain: DTGVSQNPRHKITKRGQNVTFRCDPISEHNRLYWYRQTLGQGPEFLTYFQNEAQLEKSRLLSDRFSAERPKGSFSTLEIQRTEQGDSAMYLCASSTGQGLYEKLFFGSGTQLSVL.

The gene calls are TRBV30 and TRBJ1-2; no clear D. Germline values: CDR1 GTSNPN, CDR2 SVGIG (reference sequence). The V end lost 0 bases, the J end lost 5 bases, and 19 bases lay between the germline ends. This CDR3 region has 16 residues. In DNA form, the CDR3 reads TGTGCCTGGAGTGTTCGCGAGACTATGTCTAGATATGGCTACACCTTC. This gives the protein CAWSVRETMSRYGYTF.

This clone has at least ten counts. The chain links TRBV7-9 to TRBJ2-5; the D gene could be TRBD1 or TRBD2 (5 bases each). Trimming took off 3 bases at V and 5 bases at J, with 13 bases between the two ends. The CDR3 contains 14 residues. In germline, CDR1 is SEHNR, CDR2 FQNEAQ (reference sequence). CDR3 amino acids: CASSLGPRSETQYF. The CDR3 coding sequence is TGTGCCAGCAGCTTGGGACCGCGATCGGAGACCCAGTACTTC.

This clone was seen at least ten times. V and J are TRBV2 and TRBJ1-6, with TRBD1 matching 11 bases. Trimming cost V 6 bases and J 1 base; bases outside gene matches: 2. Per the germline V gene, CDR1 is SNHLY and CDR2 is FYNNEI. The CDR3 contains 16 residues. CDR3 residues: CASSGQGASYNSPLHF. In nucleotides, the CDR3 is TGTGCCAGCAGCGGACAGGGGGCATCCTATAATTCACCCCTCCACTTT.

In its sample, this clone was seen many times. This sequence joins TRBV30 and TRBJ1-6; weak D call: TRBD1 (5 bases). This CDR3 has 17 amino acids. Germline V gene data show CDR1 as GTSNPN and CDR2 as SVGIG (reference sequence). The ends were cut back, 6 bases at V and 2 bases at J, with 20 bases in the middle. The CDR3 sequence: CACPVRAGSPYNSPLHF. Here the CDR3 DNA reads TGTGCCTGTCCAGTGCGGGCAGGGAGCCCCTATAATTCACCCCTCCACTTT.

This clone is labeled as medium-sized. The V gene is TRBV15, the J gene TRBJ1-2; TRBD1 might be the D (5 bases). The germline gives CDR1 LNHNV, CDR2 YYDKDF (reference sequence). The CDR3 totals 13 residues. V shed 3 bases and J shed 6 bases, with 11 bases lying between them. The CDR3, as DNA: TGTGCCACCAGCAGGGAAGGGGCGAATGGCTACACCTTC. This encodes CATSREGANGYTF.

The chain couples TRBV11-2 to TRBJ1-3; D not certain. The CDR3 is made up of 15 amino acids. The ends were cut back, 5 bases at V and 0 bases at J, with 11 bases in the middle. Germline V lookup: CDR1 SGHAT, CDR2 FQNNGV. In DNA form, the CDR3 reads TGTGCCAGCAGCCCCCGGGAGGACTCTGGAAACACCATATATTTT. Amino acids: CASSPREDSGNTIYF.